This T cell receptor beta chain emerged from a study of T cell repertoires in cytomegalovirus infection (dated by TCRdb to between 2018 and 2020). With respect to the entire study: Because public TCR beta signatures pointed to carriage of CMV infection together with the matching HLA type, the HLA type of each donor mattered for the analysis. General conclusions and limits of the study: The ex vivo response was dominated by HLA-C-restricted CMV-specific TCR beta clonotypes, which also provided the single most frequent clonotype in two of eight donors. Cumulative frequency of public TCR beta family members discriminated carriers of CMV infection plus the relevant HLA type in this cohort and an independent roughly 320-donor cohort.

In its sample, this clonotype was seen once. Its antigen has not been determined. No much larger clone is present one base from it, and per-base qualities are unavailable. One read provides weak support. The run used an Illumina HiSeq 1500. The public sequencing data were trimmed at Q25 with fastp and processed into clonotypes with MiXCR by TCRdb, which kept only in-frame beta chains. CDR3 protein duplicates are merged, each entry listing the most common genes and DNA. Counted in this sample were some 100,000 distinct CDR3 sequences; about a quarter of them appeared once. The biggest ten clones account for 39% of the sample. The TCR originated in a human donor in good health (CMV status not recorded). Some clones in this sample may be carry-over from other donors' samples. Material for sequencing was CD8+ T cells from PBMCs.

The CDR3 reads as follows: CSARIGYEQYF. Here is the DNA: TGCAGTGCTAGGATTGGCTACGAGCAGTACTTC. Recombination joined TRBV20-1 with TRBJ2-7; the D gene cannot be resolved reliably. A distance of 6 bases separates the germline ends of V and J, which lose 3 bases and 3 bases respectively. Its CDR3 holds 11 amino acids, cysteine through phenylalanine. Only the CDR3 DNA is retained, 33 bases long and in frame from the first base. From a lookup of the germline V gene (reference sequence), CDR1 and CDR2 are DFQATT and SNEGSKA.